This T cell receptor beta chain was captured in a study of shared clonotypes between healthy human individuals. The assay was immunoSEQ multiplex PCR, and TCRdb's table has in-frame clones only and misses some. The sample consists of some 550,000 clones, around 97% of them appearing once. V was clipped by 3 bases and J by 4 bases; unmatched bases: 14. The CDR3 covers 17 residues. Germline loops: CDR1 MDHEN, CDR2 SYDVKM. CD4+ cells were split into CD45RA+ naive and CD45RA-negative memory subsets. About this clone: Its antigen is currently unknown.

Regarding the study as a whole: An anticipated effect of sequencing depth on clonotype sharing among donors was recognized. In general, naive subsets displayed greater estimated richness than memory subsets did.

The chain employs TRBV28 and TRBJ2-7, with 8 positions matching TRBD1. Input material: naive CD4+ T cells sorted from blood. Subset specified: CD45RA+ positively selected. The sequence was collected from a woman in her twenties or thirties in good health. Here the CDR3 reads CASSFPLGQGAGYEQYF. The CDR3 nucleotides read TGTGCCAGCAGTTTTCCCCTCGGGCAGGGGGCAGGATACGAGCAGTACTTC.